A single sample gave rise to the 6 T cell receptor beta chains below, sequenced in a study of molecular identifiers for immune sequencing clone quantification. TCRdb re-derived calls from the PCR reads in MiXCR, one entry per CDR3 protein. This table has tens of thousands of distinct CDR3 sequences, roughly 23% appearing once. Sample: naive CD8+ T cells from blood, with Jurkat cell RNA spiked in. Indicated subset: FACS-sorted CD8+CD4-CCR7+CD45RA+ naive T cells. These receptors all stem from a human donor in good health. Some libraries in this study had Jurkat cell RNA spiked in.

This clonotype appeared many times. The rearrangement joins TRBV15 to TRBJ2-3, with D tentatively TRBD2 (6 bases). The CDR3 contains 15 residues. Germline assignment: CDR1 LNHNV and CDR2 YYDKDF (reference sequence). Between the trimmed V and J ends, which lost 9 bases and 3 bases, there was a span of 19 bases. The CDR3 region is CATAESGRLTDTQYF. As DNA, the CDR3 is TGTGCCACTGCGGAGAGCGGGCGTTTAACAGATACGCAGTATTTT.

This clonotype was seen repeatedly, ten times or more. The CDR3 nucleotides read TGTGCCAGCATGACCTTCACCTACAATGAGCAGTTCTTC. It encodes CASMTFTYNEQFF. V and J are TRBV6-2 or TRBV6-3 and TRBJ2-1; unclear D gene. The germline gives CDR1 MNHEY, CDR2 SVGEGT. This CDR3 contains 13 residues. Trimming pared 7 bases from V and 2 bases from J, leaving 9 bases between.

This clonotype was counted many times. V usage is TRBV29-1 and J usage is TRBJ2-7; 7 bases are shared with TRBD1. The V gene's germline CDR1 is SQVTM and CDR2 ANQGSEA. The CDR3 is 11 amino acids. J was trimmed by 11 bases and V by 7 bases; bases with no gene match: 11. The CDR3 sequence: CSANVQGWEYF. CDR3 sequence (DNA): TGCAGCGCCAACGTACAGGGGTGGGAGTACTTC.

In this sample, this clonotype turned up once. This may arise from a read error, as a much more abundant clone is one base away. In this CDR3 the conserved last residue, phenylalanine or tryptophan, is missing, so a read error is likely. This sequence joins TRBV13 and TRBJ1-1, with 7 positions matching TRBD1. V was clipped by 7 bases and J by 4 bases; unmatched bases: 9. This CDR3 is 14 amino acids long. Germline loops: CDR1 PRHDT, CDR2 FYEKMQ (reference sequence). The CDR3 loop is CASTQGGGVTEAFL. CDR3 nucleotides: TGTGCCAGCACCCAGGGGGGAGGTGTCACTGAAGCTTTCCTT.

Ten or more counts support this clonotype. This chain uses TRBV20-1 with TRBJ2-3, with TRBD1 identical over 7 bases. V lost 3 bases and J lost 2; bases outside the gene matches: 2. There are 13 residues in the CDR3. The V gene's germline CDR1 is DFQATT and CDR2 SNEGSKA (reference sequence). CDR3 in DNA: TGCAGTGCTAGGACAGGGATCACAGATACGCAGTATTTT. Its translation is CSARTGITDTQYF.

The chain couples TRBV27 to TRBJ2-7; no definite D call. The V and J ends lost 10 bases and 7 bases respectively, with 23 bases between them. In germline, CDR1 is MNHEY, CDR2 SMNVEV (reference sequence). CDR3 length: 14 residues. As DNA, the CDR3 is TGTGCCAACGGTCCCGGCCAGCCCCAGAGGGAGCAGTACTTC. Translation gives CANGPGQPQREQYF.